A selection of T cell receptor beta chains follows, all from one sample in a study of T cell changes during pregnancy in multiple sclerosis. The table came from immunoSEQ multiplex PCR; TCRdb's copy has only in-frame clones and leaves some out. The data show fewer than 45,000 clones, roughly 87% seen once. The specimen comprised CD4+ T cells from peripheral blood mononuclear cells, sampled after pregnancy. Every receptor here comes from a female donor in good health, enrolled as a control in a pregnancy study. Both conserved end residues are part of each CDR3. The D gene is left open where the match is weak. Only part of the rows carry a size: once, few, many, or a class if the clone is expanded.

size | J | V | D | CDR3 | DNA
- | TRBJ1-2 | TRBV5-5 | TRBD1 | CASSLEAGGQGYTF | TGTGCCAGCAGCTTGGAAGCAGGGGGTCAAGGCTACACCTTC
- | TRBJ2-5 | TRBV7-3 | TRBD2 | CASSSSGTSYGTQYF | TGTGCCAGCAGCTCATCCGGGACTAGCTATGGGACCCAGTACTTC
- | TRBJ2-7 | TRBV6-5 | - | CASSRGSTYEQYF | TGTGCCAGCAGCCGAGGATCCACCTACGAGCAGTACTTC
few | TRBJ1-2 | TRBV15 | TRBD1 | CATSTDRVGDYGYTF | TGTGCCACCAGCACCGACAGGGTGGGGGACTATGGCTACACCTTC
- | TRBJ2-7 | TRBV7-2 | TRBD2 | CASRGGGSYEQYF | TGTGCCAGCCGCGGGGGAGGTTCCTACGAGCAGTACTTC
- | TRBJ2-7 | TRBV18 | - | CASSPTGSEQYF | TGTGCCAGCTCCCCAACAGGGTCGGAGCAGTACTTC
- | TRBJ2-6 | TRBV19 | - | CASSIQGSGANVLTF | TGTGCCAGTAGTATTCAGGGGTCTGGGGCCAACGTCCTGACTTTC
once | TRBJ1-2 | TRBV18 | - | CASSPADTITGYTF | TGTGCCAGCTCACCAGCGGACACTATCACTGGCTACACCTTC
- | TRBJ2-7 | TRBV18 | TRBD2 | CASSPGLAGAYEQYF | TGTGCCAGCTCACCGGGGCTAGCGGGAGCGTACGAGCAGTACTTC
- | TRBJ2-3 | TRBV9 | - | CASSVGVSITDTQYF | TGTGCCAGCAGCGTAGGGGTTAGCATCACAGATACGCAGTATTTT
- | TRBJ2-3 | TRBV5-1 | TRBD2 | CASGGGTDTQYF | TGCGCCAGCGGGGGGGGCACAGATACGCAGTATTTT
few | TRBJ1-1 | TRBV6-1 | - | CASSETGNTEAFF | TGTGCCAGCAGTGAAACAGGGAACACTGAAGCTTTCTTT
once | TRBJ1-1 | TRBV19 | TRBD1 | CASSLRTGPGTEAFF | TGTGCCAGTAGTCTTAGGACAGGGCCGGGCACTGAAGCTTTCTTT
- | TRBJ1-4 | TRBV5-1 | TRBD1 | CASSFGQGNGNEKLFF | TGCGCCAGCAGCTTCGGACAGGGGAATGGTAATGAAAAACTGTTTTTT
- | TRBJ1-5 | TRBV19 | TRBD1 | CASNDGQGADQPQHF | TGTGCCAGTAACGATGGACAGGGGGCTGATCAGCCCCAGCATTTT
once | TRBJ1-2 | TRBV29-1 | - | CSANRGSDYGYTF | TGCAGCGCAAATAGGGGGTCTGACTATGGCTACACCTTC
- | TRBJ1-5 | TRBV7-3 | - | CASSLGGPNQPQHF | TGTGCCAGCAGCTTAGGTGGGCCCAATCAGCCCCAGCATTTT
- | TRBJ2-3 | TRBV28 | TRBD1 | CASDREFTDTQYF | TGTGCCAGTGACAGGGAGTTTACAGATACGCAGTATTTT
- | TRBJ2-7 | TRBV2 | TRBD2 | CASIPSGRAYEQYF | TGTGCCAGCATTCCGAGCGGGAGGGCCTACGAGCAGTACTTC
- | TRBJ2-1 | TRBV27 | TRBD2 | CASSPWTSGASNEQFF | TGTGCCAGCAGTCCGTGGACTAGCGGGGCGAGCAATGAGCAGTTCTTC
- | TRBJ2-2 | TRBV28 | - | CASSLASRNTGELFF | TGTGCCAGCAGTTTAGCTAGCAGGAACACCGGGGAGCTGTTTTTT
- | TRBJ1-2 | TRBV6-7 | TRBD1 | CASSTSRTGIFYGYTF | TGTGCCAGCAGTACCTCTCGGACAGGGATCTTCTATGGCTACACCTTC
few | TRBJ1-1 | TRBV30 | - | CAWNGGTEAFF | TGTGCCTGGAACGGGGGTACTGAAGCTTTCTTT
- | TRBJ2-2 | TRBV11-3 | TRBD1 | CASSEPGQGDAGELFF | TGTGCCAGCAGCGAACCGGGACAGGGGGATGCCGGGGAGCTGTTTTTT
- | TRBJ2-2 | TRBV5-6 | TRBD2 | CASSLGLAGITGELFF | TGTGCCAGCAGCCTAGGACTAGCGGGTATTACCGGGGAGCTGTTTTTT
once | TRBJ1-1 | TRBV19 | TRBD1 | CASSALDRANTEAFF | TGTGCCAGTAGTGCCCTGGACAGGGCGAACACTGAAGCTTTCTTT
- | TRBJ1-2 | TRBV6-4 | - | CASSDRGSGYTF | TGTGCCAGCAGTGACCGAGGGTCGGGCTACACCTTC
- | TRBJ1-4 | TRBV19 | TRBD1 | CASTEMDRGNEKLFF | TGTGCCAGTACCGAAATGGACAGGGGTAATGAAAAACTGTTTTTT
- | TRBJ2-5 | TRBV28 | TRBD2 | CASSLPGTSQETQYF | TGTGCCAGCAGTTTACCCGGGACTAGCCAAGAGACCCAGTACTTC
- | TRBJ2-4 | TRBV5-1 | TRBD2 | CASSLNSGRVENIQYF | TGCGCCAGCAGCTTGAATAGCGGGAGGGTTGAAAACATTCAGTACTTC
- | TRBJ1-4 | TRBV14 | TRBD1 | CASSQRTGEGGTNEKLFF | TGTGCCAGCAGCCAAAGGACAGGGGAGGGAGGAACTAATGAAAAACTGTTTTTT
- | TRBJ2-1 | TRBV27 | TRBD2 | CASRTSGGGNGEQFF | TGTGCCAGCAGGACTAGCGGGGGCGGGAACGGTGAGCAGTTCTTC
once | TRBJ2-7 | TRBV2 | TRBD2 | CASSTSGRYQMGFEQYF | TGTGCCAGCAGTACCAGCGGGAGATATCAAATGGGGTTTGAGCAGTACTTC